The clone carrying this T cell receptor (beta chain) showed up just once. These data come from a study of T cell changes during pregnancy in multiple sclerosis. This CDR3 region has 16 residues. Per germline, CDR1 MNHNY and CDR2 SVGAGI (reference sequence). The V segment lost 5 bases and the J segment 5 bases; nucleotides outside the gene matches: 11. Some clones are missing from TCRdb's copy, which holds only in-frame ones; the method was immunoSEQ multiplex PCR. The table has about 54,000 clones, more than 85% seen once. The chain employs TRBV6-6 and TRBJ1-2, with TRBD1 matching over 10 bases. This TCR came from a female donor in good health, enrolled as a control in a pregnancy study. The input for sequencing was peripheral blood, taken after pregnancy. The CDR3, as DNA: TGTGCCAGCAGTCCTCGGACAGGGGGTGTGGAGTATGGCTACACCTTC. It is translated as CASSPRTGGVEYGYTF.